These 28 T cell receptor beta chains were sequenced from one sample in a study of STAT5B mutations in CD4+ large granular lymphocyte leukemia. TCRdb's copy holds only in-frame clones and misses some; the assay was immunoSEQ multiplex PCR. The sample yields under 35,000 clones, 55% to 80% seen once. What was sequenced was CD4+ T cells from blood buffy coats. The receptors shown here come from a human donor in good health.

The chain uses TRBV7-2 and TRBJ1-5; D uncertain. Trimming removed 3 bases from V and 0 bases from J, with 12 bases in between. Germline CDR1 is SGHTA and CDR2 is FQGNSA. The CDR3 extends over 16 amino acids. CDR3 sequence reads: CASSFSVHVSNQPQHF. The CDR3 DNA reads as TGTGCCAGCAGCTTTTCCGTACATGTTAGCAATCAGCCCCAGCATTTT.

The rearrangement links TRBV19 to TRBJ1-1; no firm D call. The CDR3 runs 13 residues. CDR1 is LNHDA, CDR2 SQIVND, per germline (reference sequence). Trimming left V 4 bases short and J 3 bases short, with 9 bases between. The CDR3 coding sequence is TGTGCCAGTAGTAGGGCAGAAGACACTGAAGCTTTCTTT. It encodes CASSRAEDTEAFF.

The DNA of the CDR3 is TGCGCCAGCAGCTTGGTTGGTAGCGGGGGAGCCAAAAACATTCAGTACTTC. It codes for CASSLVGSGGAKNIQYF. The chain is built from TRBV5-1 and TRBJ2-4, with 9 bases lining up with TRBD2. This CDR3 is 17 amino acids long. The ends lost 0 bases at V and 0 bases at J; junction bases unmatched: 4. Germline V gene lookup returns CDR1 SGHRS and CDR2 YFSETQ.

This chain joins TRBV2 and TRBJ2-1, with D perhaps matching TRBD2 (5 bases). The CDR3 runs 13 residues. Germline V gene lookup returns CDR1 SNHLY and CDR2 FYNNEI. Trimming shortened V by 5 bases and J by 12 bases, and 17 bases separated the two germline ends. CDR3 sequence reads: CASSSSGGLLQFF. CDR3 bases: TGTGCCAGCAGTAGCTCAGGAGGTTTGTTGCAGTTCTTC.

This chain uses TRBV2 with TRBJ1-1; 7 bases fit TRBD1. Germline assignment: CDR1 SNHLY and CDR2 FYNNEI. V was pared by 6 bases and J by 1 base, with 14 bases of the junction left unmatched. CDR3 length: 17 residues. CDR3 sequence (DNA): TGTGCCAGCAGCAAAGGAGGGGGCGCGAGGAAGAACACTGAAGCTTTCTTT. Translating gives CASSKGGGARKNTEAFF. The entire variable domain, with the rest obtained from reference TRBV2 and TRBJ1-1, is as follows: EPEVTQTPSHQVTQMGQEVILRCVPISNHLYFYWYRQILGQKVEFLVSFYNNEISEKSEIFDDQFSVERPDGSNFTLKIRSTKLEDSAMYFCASSKGGGARKNTEAFFGQGTRLTVV.

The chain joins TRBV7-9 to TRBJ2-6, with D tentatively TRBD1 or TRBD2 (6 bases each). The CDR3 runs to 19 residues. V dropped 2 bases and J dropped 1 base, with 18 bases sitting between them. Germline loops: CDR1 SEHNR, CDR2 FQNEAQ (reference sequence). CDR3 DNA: TGTGCCAGCAGCTTAAGAGGGGGGTCTCTACAATCTGGGGCCAACGTCCTGACTTTC. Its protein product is CASSLRGGSLQSGANVLTF.

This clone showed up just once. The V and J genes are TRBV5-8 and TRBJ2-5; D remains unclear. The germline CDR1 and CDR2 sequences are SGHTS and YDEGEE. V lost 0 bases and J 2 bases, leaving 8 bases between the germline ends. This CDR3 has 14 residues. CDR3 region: CASSLGELQETQYF. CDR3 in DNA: TGTGCCAGCAGCTTGGGGGAACTACAAGAGACCCAGTACTTC.

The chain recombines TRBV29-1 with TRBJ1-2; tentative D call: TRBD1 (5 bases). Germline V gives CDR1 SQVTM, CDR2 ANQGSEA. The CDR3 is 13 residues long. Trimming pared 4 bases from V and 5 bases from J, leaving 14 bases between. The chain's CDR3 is CSVGDTGLYGYTF. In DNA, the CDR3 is TGCAGCGTTGGGGATACGGGACTGTATGGCTACACCTTC.

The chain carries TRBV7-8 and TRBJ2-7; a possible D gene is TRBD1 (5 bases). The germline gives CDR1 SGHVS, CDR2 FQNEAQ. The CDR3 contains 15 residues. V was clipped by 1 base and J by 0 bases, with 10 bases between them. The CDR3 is CASSLVQGGSYEQYF. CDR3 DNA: TGTGCCAGCAGCTTAGTTCAGGGTGGCTCCTACGAGCAGTACTTC. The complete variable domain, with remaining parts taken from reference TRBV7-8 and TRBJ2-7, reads GAGVSQSPRYKVAKRGQDVALRCDPISGHVSLFWYQQALGQGPEFLTYFQNEAQLDKSGLPSDRFFAERPEGSVSTLKIQRTQQEDSAVYLCASSLVQGGSYEQYFGPGTRLTVT.

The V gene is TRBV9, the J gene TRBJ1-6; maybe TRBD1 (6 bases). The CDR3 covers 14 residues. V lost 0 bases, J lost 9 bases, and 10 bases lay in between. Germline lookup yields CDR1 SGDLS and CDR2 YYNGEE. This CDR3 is CASSVDTGSSPLHF. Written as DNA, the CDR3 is TGTGCCAGCAGCGTAGATACAGGGAGTTCACCCCTCCACTTT.

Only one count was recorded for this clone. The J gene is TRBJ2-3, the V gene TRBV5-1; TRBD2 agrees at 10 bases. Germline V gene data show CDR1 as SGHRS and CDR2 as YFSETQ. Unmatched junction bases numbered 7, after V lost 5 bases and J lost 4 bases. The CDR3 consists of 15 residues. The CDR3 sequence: CASSPPAGGPDTQYF. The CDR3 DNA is TGCGCCAGCAGTCCCCCAGCGGGGGGGCCAGATACGCAGTATTTT.

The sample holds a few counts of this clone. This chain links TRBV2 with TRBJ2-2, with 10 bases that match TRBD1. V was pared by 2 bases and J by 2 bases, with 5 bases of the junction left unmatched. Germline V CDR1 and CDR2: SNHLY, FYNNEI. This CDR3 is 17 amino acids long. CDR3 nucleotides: TGTGCCAGCAGTGAAACTGGGACAGGGGATAACACCGGGGAGCTGTTTTTT. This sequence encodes CASSETGTGDNTGELFF.

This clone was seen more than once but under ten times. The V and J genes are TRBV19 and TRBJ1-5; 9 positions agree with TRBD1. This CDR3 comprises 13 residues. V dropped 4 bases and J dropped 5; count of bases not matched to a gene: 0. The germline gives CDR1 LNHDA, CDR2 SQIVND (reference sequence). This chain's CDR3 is CASSRDRDQPQHF. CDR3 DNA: TGTGCCAGTAGTAGGGACAGGGATCAGCCCCAGCATTTT.

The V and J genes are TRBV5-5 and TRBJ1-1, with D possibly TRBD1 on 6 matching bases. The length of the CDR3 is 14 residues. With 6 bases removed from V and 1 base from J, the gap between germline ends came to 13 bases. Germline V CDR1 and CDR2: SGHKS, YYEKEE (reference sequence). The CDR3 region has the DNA TGTGCCAGCACCAGGGGCATGGGGAACACTGAAGCTTTCTTT. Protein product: CASTRGMGNTEAFF.

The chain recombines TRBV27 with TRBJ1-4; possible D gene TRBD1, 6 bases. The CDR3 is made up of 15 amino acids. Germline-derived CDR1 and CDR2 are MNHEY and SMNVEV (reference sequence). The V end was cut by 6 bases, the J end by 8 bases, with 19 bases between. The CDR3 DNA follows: TGTGCCAGCAGCCGGGGGGGGCGGCTCGAGGAAAAACTGTTTTTT. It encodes CASSRGGRLEEKLFF. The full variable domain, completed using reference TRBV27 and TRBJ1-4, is EAQVTQNPRYLITVTGKKLTVTCSQNMNHEYMSWYRQDPGLGLRQIYYSMNVEVTDKGDVPEGYKVSRKEKRNFPLILESPSPNQTSLYFCASSRGGRLEEKLFFGSGTQLSVL.

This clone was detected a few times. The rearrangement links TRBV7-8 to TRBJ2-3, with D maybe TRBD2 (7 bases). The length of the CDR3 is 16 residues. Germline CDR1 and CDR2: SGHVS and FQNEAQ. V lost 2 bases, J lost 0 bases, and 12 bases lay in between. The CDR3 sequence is CASSLPRGASTDTQYF. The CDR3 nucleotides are TGTGCCAGCAGCTTACCCCGGGGGGCTAGCACAGATACGCAGTATTTT.

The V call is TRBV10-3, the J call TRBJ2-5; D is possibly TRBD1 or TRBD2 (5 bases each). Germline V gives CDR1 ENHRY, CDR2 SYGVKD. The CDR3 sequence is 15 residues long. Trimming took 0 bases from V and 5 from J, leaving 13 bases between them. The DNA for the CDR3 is TGTGCCATCAGTGAGTCGGGAACGGGGACGGAGACCCAGTACTTC. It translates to CAISESGTGTETQYF.

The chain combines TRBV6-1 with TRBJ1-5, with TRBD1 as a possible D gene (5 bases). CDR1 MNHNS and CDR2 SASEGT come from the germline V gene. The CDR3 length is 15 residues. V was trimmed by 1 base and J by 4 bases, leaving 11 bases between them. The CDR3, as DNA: TGTGCCAGCAGTGAAGTCGTCAGGGTGAATCAGCCCCAGCATTTT. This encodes CASSEVVRVNQPQHF.

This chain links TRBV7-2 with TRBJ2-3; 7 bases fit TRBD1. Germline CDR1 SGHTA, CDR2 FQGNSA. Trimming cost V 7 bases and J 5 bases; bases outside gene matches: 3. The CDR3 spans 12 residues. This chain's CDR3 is CASKTGVDTQYF. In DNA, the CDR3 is TGTGCCAGCAAAACAGGGGTAGATACGCAGTATTTT.

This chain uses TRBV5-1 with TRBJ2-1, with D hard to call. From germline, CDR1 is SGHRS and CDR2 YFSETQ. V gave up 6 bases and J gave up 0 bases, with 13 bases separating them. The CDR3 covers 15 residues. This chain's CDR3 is CASKSGASSYNEQFF. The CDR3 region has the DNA TGCGCCAGCAAGTCGGGCGCCAGCTCCTACAATGAGCAGTTCTTC. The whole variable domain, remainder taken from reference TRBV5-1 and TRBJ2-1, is KAGVTQTPRYLIKTRGQQVTLSCSPISGHRSVSWYQQTPGQGLQFLFEYFSETQRNKGNFPGRFSGRQFSNSRSEMNVSTLELGDSALYLCASKSGASSYNEQFFGPGTRLTVL.

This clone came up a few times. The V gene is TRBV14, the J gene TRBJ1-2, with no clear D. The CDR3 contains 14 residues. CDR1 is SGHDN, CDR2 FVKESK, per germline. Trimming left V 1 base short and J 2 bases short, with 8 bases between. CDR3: CASSQVPTNYGYTF. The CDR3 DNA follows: TGTGCCAGCAGCCAAGTGCCCACGAACTATGGCTACACCTTC.

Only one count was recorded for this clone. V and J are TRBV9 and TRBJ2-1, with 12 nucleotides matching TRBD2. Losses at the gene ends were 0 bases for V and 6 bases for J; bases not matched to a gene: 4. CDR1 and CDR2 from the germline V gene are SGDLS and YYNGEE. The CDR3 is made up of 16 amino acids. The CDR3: CASSVGLAGGLNEQFF. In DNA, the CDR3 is TGTGCCAGCAGCGTAGGCCTAGCGGGGGGGCTCAATGAGCAGTTCTTC.

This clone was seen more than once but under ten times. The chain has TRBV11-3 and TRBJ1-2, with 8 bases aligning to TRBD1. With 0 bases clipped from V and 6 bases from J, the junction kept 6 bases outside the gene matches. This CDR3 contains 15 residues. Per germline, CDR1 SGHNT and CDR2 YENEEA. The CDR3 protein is CASSLDSTGGDGYTF. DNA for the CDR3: TGTGCCAGCAGCTTAGATTCAACAGGGGGGGATGGCTACACCTTC. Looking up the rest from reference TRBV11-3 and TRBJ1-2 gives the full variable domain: EAGVVQSPRYKIIEKKQPVAFWCNPISGHNTLYWYLQNLGQGPELLIRYENEEAVDDSQLPKDRFSAERLKGVDSTLKIQPAELGDSAVYLCASSLDSTGGDGYTFGSGTRLTVV.

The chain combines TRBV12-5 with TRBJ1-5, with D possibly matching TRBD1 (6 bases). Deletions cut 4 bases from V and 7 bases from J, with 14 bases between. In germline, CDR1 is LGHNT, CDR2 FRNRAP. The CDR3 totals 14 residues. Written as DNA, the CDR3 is TGTGCTAGTGGTTCAGGACAGCCCAACCAGCCCCAGCATTTT. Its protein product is CASGSGQPNQPQHF.

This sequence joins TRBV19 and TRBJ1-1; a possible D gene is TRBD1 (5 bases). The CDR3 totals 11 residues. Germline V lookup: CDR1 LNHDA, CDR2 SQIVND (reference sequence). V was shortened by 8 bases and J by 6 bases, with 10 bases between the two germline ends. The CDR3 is CASAGGAEAFF. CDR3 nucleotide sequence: TGTGCCAGTGCGGGGGGAGCTGAAGCTTTCTTT.

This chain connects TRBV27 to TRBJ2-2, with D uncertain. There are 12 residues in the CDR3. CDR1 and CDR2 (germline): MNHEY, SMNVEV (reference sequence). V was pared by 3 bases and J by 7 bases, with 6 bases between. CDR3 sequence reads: CASSLNHGELFF. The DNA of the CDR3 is TGTGCCAGCAGTTTGAACCACGGGGAGCTGTTTTTT.

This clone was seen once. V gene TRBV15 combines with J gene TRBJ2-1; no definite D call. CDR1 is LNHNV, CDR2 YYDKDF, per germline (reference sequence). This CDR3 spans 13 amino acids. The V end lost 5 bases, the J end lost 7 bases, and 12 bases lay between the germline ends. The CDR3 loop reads CATSSPAVNEQFF. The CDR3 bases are TGTGCCACCAGCTCCCCTGCAGTTAATGAGCAGTTCTTC.

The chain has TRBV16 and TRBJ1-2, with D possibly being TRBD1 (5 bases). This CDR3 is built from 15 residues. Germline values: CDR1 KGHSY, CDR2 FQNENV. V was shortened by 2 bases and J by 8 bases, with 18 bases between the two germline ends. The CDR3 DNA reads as TGTGCCAGCAGCCAAAGTGACAGATCTTTGGGAGGCTACACCTTC. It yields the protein CASSQSDRSLGGYTF.